A single T cell receptor beta chain is shown here with its context. Its target is not known. Previously, flow cytometry had revealed CD8+CD57+ cell expansion in the patients chosen for sequencing. Among the patients, all had severe acquired aplastic anemia. When blood sampling took place, the patients had received no therapy. For CDR3 and TCR beta VDJ profiling, genomic DNA was the template used. TCRdb redid the calling of the reads with MiXCR, one entry per CDR3 protein. This repertoire shows 400,000 to 600,000 distinct CDR3 sequences, over 25% found once; its top ten account for nearly 0.85%. The CDR3 spans 15 residues. V was trimmed by 5 bases and J by 0 bases, leaving 12 bases between them. This specimen belongs to a study of CD8+CD57+ T cells in acquired aplastic anemia. About the research overall: Across the sorted CD4+ and CD8+ cells, DNA amounts averaged 3.2 ug. Whole-study findings and limits: In CD8+ cells, Simpson's diversity showed no significant difference between patients and controls.

Material for sequencing was sorted CD4+, CD8+, or CD8+CD57+ T cells (not recorded which) from PBMCs. The rearrangement links TRBV12-3 or TRBV12-4 to TRBJ2-3; D might be TRBD2 (5 bases). This sequence originates from a human donor with aplastic anemia. The CDR3 bases are TGTGCCAGCAGTAAACTAGAGATTAGCACAGATACGCAGTATTTT. Its protein is CASSKLEISTDTQYF.